This T cell receptor (beta chain) derives from a study of cytomegalovirus exposure and HLA in healthy donors (dated by TCRdb to about 2017). General notes on the study: An earlier analysis of 587 of the donors reported approximately 260 Gb of sequence data and 117 million unique TCR beta sequences obtained from 150 million to 200 million T cells. Because of strong linkage in the cohort, five DR-DQ haplotypes were treated as single units for association and clustering. On average, roughly 240,000 unique TCR beta nucleotide sequences were sequenced per donor among about 400 genotyped donors of the cohort, with roughly 18% of those sequences being non-productive. To study patterns of TCR occurrence, a later analysis re-analyzed previously published TCR beta repertoires from more than 550 donors and added high-resolution HLA genotyping. HLA typing covered class I and class II loci at four-digit resolution. Alongside the repertoire data, information on donor age, sex, ethnicity and CMV serostatus was compiled. The genetic ancestry cluster associated with self-reported Caucasian donors included approximately 85% of the approximately 410 genotyped donors. To predict cytomegalovirus infection status, the study brought together high-throughput TCR immunosequencing, statistical association of individual TCRs with disease status, and machine learning. A separate validation cohort of 90 to 150 different subjects was used in addition to the 666-subject first cohort. A later genetic analysis used genome-wide SNP genotypes for about 55% of the 666 donors, treating that subset as a discovery cohort. Every repertoire in the discovery cohort had been generated on one and the same sequencing platform. Using immunosequencing, the study profiled T cell repertoires from 500 to 800 subjects and related those repertoires to cytomegalovirus serostatus. Roughly 300 gigabases of sequencing data and 70 million to 100 million unique TCR sequences were included in an early release covering 550 to 650 HLA-typed donors. Typing coverage varied by locus: roughly 629-640 donors for A, B, C, DRB1 and DQB1; 500 to 550 for DQA1; 600 to 610 for DPA1; some 470 for DPB1. Rather than drawing on any new phenotypic data, the later analysis identified candidate immune exposures from TCR beta sequences and the way those sequences occurred across donors. The aim of the study was to test whether cataloging public T cell receptors could identify signatures of past pathogen exposure. In an earlier analysis of about 590 of the donors, high-throughput TCR beta sequencing was used to judge whether each TCR beta V gene segment behaved as functional or pseudogenic. Study-wide findings and limitations: The only immune exposure information available for the cohort was CMV serostatus. Most CMV-associated TCR beta chains appeared to be HLA-restricted in a later analysis, and the HLA associations seemed to be driven largely by CMV exposure. According to a later genetic analysis, donors in an Asian-associated ancestry cluster had fewer N-insertions in productive TCRs than the approximately 670-donor mean. Correlated functional status among segregating V segments might reflect linkage disequilibrium, but an unknown experimental factor could not be ruled out. In a later analysis, HLA-associated TCR beta chains were found to be more clonally expanded and to have lower generation probabilities than equally common non-associated chains. A later genetic analysis associated a missense DCLRE1C variant with V-gene and J-gene trimming of TCR beta chains, and an independent cohort replicated the association. In the study, around 150 TCR beta chains were listed as associated with cytomegalovirus. Strong co-occurrence of HLA alleles, especially DR and DQ, made assigning TCR associations to individual alleles difficult. Only TCR beta chains were sequenced in this cohort, and the absence of alpha or paired-chain data limited detectable features. A cluster of highly shared sequence variants was judged likely to be a technical artifact of the sequencing pipeline. Broadly in line with IMGT annotations, most TCR beta V segments showed up in productive rearrangements about 87% or about 30% of the time in an earlier analysis of approximately 640 of the donors. Presence/absence analyses assumed roughly uniform sequencing depth across donors, an assumption that may not hold. While some public TCRs were present in many individuals, most TCR sequences turned up only very rarely across donors. According to a later analysis, TCR association rates differed among HLA loci, with DRB1 alleles showing the most associated TCRs and HLA-C alleles showing the fewest. Because HLA typing was missing for some donors at each locus, association tests included only the typed subset. A further reported finding was that TCR beta sequences accurately predicted the HLA-A and HLA-B alleles for most subjects in the first cohort. According to a later analysis, parvovirus B19, influenza, CMV and Epstein-Barr virus appeared linked to several top co-occurrence clusters. The authors suggested that the approach could potentially be extended to other disease states and immunological phenotypes. In a later analysis, 16,951 TCR beta sequences were associated with specific HLA alleles at a false discovery rate of 0.05. Some IMGT-functional V segments, including TRBV6-2 and TRBV6-3, could not be told apart with the 87-base-pair reads, so those segments were excluded. In vitro tests confirmed that a few of the cytomegalovirus-associated TCR beta chains recognize cytomegalovirus antigens. About 17 rarely observed V segments, including chromosome 9 orphons, were excluded from the earlier analysis of a few hundred of the donors because counts were too low. Cytomegalovirus status was reported to be diagnosed by the classifier with high specificity and sensitivity in both the original and validation cohorts.

The CDR3 spans 14 residues, from the cysteine through the phenylalanine. Only the CDR3 part of the read is kept: 42 bases, read in frame from the first base. V was cut back by 6 bases and J by 2 bases, leaving a gap of 10 bases between them. CDR1 and CDR2, looked up from the germline V gene (reference sequence), are MNHEY and SMNVEV. The library came from the immunoSEQ multiplex PCR assay. For the multiplex PCR, a mixture combining 60 forward primers for TCR Vbeta segments and 13 reverse primers for TCR Jbeta segments was used. A multiplex PCR assay on genomic DNA amplified the CDR3 region of rearranged TCR beta genes. On the Illumina HiSeq System, the amplified TCR beta libraries were sequenced as 87-base-pair reads. Under the source paper's analysis protocol: Across the 700 or so repertoires, a later analysis counted approximately 83 million unique TCR beta chains, 8.5 million to 12 million of which were shared by at least two donors. To remove PCR and sequencing errors, raw reads were error-corrected and collapsed into unique sequences using a nearest-neighbor algorithm that merged closely related sequences. To assign V, D and J gene segments, CDR3 sequences were aligned to IMGT reference sequences. Each retained sequence needed at least a six-nucleotide match to both a V gene segment and a J gene segment. A rearrangement counted as productive if the CDR3 had no stop codons and remained in frame with V and J, and every other rearrangement counted as non-productive. Following IMGT convention, CDR3 was defined as the stretch from the second conserved V-encoded cysteine up to the conserved J-encoded phenylalanine. The earlier analysis of about 590 of the donors excluded sequences that lacked an unambiguous match to a single V gene segment. In an earlier analysis of approximately 500 of the donors, a V segment was called functional when productive rearrangements were above 56.7%, and segregating when the standard deviation between donors exceeded 5%. A statistical classification framework was developed to diagnose cytomegalovirus status using the catalog of TCR beta chain sequences. A later analysis assigned V and J genes by comparing TCR nucleotide sequences with IMGT/GENE-DB human TR gene sequences. A later analysis assigned CDR3 sequences and most-parsimonious VDJ recombination scenarios with the TCRdist pipeline. In a later analysis, every TCR beta chain was defined by the combination of its CDR3 amino acid sequence and its V-gene family, and reads without a unique V-gene family were dropped. As a way to deal with suspected cross-contamination and a sequencing artifact, a later analysis dropped roughly 620 nucleotide sequences that were highly shared and had low generation probability. For each public chain, a later analysis derived a clonal expansion index from normalized ranks of inferred template counts within each repertoire. Generation probabilities in a later analysis came from a VDJ recombination model fitted to out-of-frame rearrangements, and those results were checked against IGoR. In a later analysis, TCR-TCR, TCR-HLA and TCR-CMV co-occurrence was scored with hypergeometric tests, and a repertoire-size bias correction was applied to TCR pairs. To estimate false discovery rates, a later analysis permuted the HLA or CMV assignments 20 times. In a later analysis, co-occurring TCRs were grouped with DBSCAN, and TCRdist sequence similarity was added when clustering was performed within HLA-allele-positive subsets. For co-occurrence clustering, repertoires with fewer than 30,000 or more than 120,000 public chains were excluded, along with about five repertoires with anomalous nucleotide sharing. Here the immuneACCESS table is served through TCRdb, limited to in-frame sequences with V and J called. Missing clones are a known gap in these copies; in checked studies unresolved V genes cover under half, and the rest lacks a known reason. V and J calls plus clone size are reproduced from that table; the DNA served to infer D and trimming. For this sample there are approximately 220,000 clones; 76% appear just once. The top ten clones comprise 0.63% of the sample.

This clone was counted a few times. The target of this receptor is not known. There are no base qualities to consult, and no much larger clone falls within one base. In total, 600 or so healthy bone marrow donors made up the cohort. All cohort members were sampled while nominally healthy, although unrecorded immune exposures were likely present. The donor tested CMV seronegative, placing the donor among the 300 to 400 seronegative members of the cohort. A peripheral blood sample was provided by each donor, and peripheral blood mononuclear cells were used for TCR beta sequencing. Genomic DNA extraction from the blood cell samples was performed with the Qiagen DNeasy Blood Extraction Kit.

Sequencing input: PBMCs. The receptor's source is a man younger than 35 in good health and CMV-seronegative. This chain joins TRBV27 to TRBJ1-4; the best D guess is TRBD1, with 5 bases matching. The bases read TGTGCCAGCAGCTCAGGGTGGACTAATGAAAAACTGTTTTTT. This gives the protein CASSSGWTNEKLFF.